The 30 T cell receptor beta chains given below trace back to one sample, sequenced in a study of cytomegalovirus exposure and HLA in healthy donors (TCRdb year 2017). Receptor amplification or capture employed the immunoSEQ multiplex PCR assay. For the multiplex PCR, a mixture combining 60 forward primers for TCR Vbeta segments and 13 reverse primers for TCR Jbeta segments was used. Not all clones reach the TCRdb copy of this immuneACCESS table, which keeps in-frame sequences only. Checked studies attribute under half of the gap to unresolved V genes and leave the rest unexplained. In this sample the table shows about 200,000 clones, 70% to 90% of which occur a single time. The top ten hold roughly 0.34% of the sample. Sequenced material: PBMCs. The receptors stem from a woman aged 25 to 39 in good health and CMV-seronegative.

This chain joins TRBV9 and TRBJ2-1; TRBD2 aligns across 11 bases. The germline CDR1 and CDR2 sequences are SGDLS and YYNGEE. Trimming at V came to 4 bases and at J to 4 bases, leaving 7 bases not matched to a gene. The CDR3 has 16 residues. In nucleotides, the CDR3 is TGTGCCAGCAGCATCGAACCTAGCGGGGGGTACAATGAGCAGTTCTTC. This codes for CASSIEPSGGYNEQFF.

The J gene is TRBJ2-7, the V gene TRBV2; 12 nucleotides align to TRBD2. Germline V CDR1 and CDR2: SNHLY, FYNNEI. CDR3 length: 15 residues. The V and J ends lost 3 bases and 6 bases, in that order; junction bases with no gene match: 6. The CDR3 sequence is CASSEASGGAGEQYF. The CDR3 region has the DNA TGTGCCAGCAGTGAGGCTAGCGGGGGGGCTGGCGAGCAGTACTTC.

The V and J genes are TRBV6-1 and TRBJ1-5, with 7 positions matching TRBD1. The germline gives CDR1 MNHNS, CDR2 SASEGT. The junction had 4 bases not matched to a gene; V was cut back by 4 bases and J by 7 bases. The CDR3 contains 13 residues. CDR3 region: CASSVSGGQPQHF. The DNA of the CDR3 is TGTGCCAGCAGTGTCTCAGGGGGACAGCCCCAGCATTTT.

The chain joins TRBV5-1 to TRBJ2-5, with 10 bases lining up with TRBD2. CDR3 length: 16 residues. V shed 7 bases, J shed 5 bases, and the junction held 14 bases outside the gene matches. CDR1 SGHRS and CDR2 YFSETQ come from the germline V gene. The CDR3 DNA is TGCGCCAGCGGGGGGGCTAGCGGGGGCCCCGGTGAGACCCAGTACTTC. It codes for CASGGASGGPGETQYF.

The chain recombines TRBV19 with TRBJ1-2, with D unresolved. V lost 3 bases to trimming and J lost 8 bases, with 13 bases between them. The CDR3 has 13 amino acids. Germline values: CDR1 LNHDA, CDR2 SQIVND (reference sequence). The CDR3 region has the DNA TGTGCCAGTAGTATGGTTCTGGGCCACGGCTACACCTTC. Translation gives CASSMVLGHGYTF.

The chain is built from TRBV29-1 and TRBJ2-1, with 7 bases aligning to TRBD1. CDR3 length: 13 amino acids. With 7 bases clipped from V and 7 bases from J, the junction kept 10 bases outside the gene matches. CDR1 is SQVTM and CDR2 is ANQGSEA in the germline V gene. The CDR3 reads CSGTQGPGNEQFF. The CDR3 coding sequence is TGCAGCGGGACACAGGGGCCGGGGAATGAGCAGTTCTTC.

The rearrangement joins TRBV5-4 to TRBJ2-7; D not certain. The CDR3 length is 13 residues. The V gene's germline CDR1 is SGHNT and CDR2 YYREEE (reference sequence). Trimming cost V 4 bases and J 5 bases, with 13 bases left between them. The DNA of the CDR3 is TGTGCCAGCAGCCCTAGTATAGGCCACGAGCAGTACTTC. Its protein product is CASSPSIGHEQYF. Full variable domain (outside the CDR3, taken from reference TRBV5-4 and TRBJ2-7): ETGVTQSPTHLIKTRGQQVTLRCSSQSGHNTVSWYQQALGQGPQFIFQYYREEENGRGNFPPRFSGLQFPNYSSELNVNALELDDSALYLCASSPSIGHEQYFGPGTRLTVT.

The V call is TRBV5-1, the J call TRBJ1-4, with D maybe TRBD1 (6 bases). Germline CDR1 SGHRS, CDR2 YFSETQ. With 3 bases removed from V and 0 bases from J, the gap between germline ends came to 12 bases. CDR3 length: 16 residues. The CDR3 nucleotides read TGCGCCAGCAGCTCGGGACACTTCGCAACTAATGAAAAACTGTTTTTT. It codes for CASSSGHFATNEKLFF. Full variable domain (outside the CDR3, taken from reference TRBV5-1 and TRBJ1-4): KAGVTQTPRYLIKTRGQQVTLSCSPISGHRSVSWYQQTPGQGLQFLFEYFSETQRNKGNFPGRFSGRQFSNSRSEMNVSTLELGDSALYLCASSSGHFATNEKLFFGSGTQLSVL.

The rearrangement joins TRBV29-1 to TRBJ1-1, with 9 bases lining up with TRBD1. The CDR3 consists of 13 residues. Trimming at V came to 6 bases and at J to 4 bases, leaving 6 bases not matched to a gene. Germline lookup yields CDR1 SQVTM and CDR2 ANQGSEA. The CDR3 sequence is CSVMPTGGTEAFF. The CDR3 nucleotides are TGCAGCGTGATGCCGACAGGGGGCACTGAAGCTTTCTTT.

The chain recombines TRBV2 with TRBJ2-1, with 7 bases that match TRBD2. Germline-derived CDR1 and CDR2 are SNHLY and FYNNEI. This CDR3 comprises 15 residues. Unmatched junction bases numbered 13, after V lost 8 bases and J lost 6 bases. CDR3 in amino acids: CASLPREGRLNEQFF. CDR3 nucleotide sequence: TGTGCCAGCCTACCCAGGGAGGGGAGGCTCAATGAGCAGTTCTTC.

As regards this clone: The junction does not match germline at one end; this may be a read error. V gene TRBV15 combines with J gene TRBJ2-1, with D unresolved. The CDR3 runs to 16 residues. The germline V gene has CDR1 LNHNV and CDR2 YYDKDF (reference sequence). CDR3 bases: TGTGCCACCAGCAGAGGTGACTCCACCTCCCACAATGAGCAGTTCTTC. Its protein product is CATSRGDSTSHNEQFF.

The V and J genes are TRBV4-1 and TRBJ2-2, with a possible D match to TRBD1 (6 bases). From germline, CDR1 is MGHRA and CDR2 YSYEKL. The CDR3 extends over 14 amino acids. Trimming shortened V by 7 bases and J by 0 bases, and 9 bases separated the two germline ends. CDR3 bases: TGCGCCAGCACCTGGACAGCGAACACCGGGGAGCTGTTTTTT. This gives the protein CASTWTANTGELFF.

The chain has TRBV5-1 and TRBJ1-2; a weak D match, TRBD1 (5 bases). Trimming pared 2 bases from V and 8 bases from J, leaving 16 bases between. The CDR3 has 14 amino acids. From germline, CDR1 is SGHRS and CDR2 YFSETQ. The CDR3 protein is CASSFGAGRDGYTF. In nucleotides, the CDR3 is TGCGCCAGCAGCTTTGGGGCAGGGCGGGACGGCTACACCTTC.

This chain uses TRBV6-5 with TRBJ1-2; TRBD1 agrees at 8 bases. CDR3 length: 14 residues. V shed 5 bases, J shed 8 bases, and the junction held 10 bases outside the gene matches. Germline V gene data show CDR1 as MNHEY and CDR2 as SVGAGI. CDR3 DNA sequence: TGTGCCAGCAGTGTAGTTCAGGGGGCATACGGCTACACCTTC. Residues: CASSVVQGAYGYTF.

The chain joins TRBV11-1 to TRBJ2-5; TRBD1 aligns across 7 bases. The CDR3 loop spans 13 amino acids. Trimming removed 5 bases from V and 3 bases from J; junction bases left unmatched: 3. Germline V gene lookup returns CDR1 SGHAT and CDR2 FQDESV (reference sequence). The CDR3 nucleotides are TGTGCCAGCAGCCCGACAGGGAAAGAGACCCAGTACTTC. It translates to CASSPTGKETQYF.

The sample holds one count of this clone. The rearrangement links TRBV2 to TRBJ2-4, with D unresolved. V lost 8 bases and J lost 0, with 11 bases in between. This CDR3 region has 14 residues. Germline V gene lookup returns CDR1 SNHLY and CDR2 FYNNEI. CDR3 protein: CASAYSGAKNIQYF. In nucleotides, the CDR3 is TGTGCCAGCGCCTATAGTGGAGCCAAAAACATTCAGTACTTC.

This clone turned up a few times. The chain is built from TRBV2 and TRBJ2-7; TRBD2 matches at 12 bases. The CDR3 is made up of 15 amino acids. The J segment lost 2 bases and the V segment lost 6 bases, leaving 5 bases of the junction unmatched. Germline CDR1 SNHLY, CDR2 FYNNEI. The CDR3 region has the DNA TGTGCCAGCAGAAGGACTAGCGGGACGGCCTACGAGCAGTACTTC. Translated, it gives CASRRTSGTAYEQYF.

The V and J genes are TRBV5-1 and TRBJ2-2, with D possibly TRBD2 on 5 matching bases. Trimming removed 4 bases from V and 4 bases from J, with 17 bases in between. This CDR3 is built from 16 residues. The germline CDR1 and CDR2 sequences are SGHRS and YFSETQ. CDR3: CASSILNGLSTGELFF. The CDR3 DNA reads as TGCGCCAGCAGCATCCTGAACGGACTCTCCACCGGGGAGCTGTTTTTT.

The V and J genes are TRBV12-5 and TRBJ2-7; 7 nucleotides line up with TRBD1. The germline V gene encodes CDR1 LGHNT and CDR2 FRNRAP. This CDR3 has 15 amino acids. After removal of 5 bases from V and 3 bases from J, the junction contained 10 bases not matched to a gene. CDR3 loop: CASGPQGTSLYEQYF. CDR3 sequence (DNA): TGTGCTAGTGGTCCACAGGGGACATCCCTCTACGAGCAGTACTTC. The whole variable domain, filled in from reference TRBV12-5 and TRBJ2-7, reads DARVTQTPRHKVTEMGQEVTMRCQPILGHNTVFWYRQTMMQGLELLAYFRNRAPLDDSGMPKDRFSAEMPDATLATLKIQPSEPRDSAVYFCASGPQGTSLYEQYFGPGTRLTVT.

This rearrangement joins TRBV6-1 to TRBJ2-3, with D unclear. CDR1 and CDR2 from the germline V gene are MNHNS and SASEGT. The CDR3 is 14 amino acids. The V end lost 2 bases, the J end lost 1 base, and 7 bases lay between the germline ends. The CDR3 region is CASSEPAGTDTQYF. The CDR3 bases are TGTGCCAGCAGTGAACCCGCGGGCACAGATACGCAGTATTTT.

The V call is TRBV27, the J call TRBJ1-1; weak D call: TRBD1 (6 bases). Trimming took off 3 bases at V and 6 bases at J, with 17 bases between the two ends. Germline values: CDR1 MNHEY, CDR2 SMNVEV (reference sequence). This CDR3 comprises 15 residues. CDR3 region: CASSLGRQGRAEAFF. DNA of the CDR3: TGTGCCAGCAGTTTGGGTCGGCAGGGGAGGGCTGAAGCTTTCTTT.

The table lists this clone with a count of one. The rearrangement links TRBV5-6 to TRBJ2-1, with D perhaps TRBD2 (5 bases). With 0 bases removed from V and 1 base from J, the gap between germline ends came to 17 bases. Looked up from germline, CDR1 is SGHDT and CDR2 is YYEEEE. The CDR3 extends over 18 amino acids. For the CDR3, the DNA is TGTGCCAGCAGCTTGGATTTTGGGTCGGGGATATCCTACAATGAGCAGTTCTTC. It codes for CASSLDFGSGISYNEQFF.

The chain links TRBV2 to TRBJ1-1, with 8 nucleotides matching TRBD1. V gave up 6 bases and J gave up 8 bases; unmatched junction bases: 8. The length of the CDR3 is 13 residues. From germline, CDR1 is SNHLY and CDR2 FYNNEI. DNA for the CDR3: TGTGCCAGCAGGAATATCGGACAGGGCGAAGCTTTCTTT. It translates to CASRNIGQGEAFF.

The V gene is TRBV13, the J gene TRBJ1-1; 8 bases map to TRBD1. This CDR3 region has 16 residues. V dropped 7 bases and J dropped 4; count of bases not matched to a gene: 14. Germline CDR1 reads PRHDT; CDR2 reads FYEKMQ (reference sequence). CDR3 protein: CASNKLQTGALTEAFF. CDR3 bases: TGTGCCAGCAACAAATTACAGACAGGGGCCCTCACTGAAGCTTTCTTT.

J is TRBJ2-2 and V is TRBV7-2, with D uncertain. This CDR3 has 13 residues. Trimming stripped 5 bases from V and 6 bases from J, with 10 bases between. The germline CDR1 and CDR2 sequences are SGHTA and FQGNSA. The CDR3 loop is CASSPRVAGELFF. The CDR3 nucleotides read TGTGCCAGCAGCCCCCGAGTTGCCGGGGAGCTGTTTTTT.

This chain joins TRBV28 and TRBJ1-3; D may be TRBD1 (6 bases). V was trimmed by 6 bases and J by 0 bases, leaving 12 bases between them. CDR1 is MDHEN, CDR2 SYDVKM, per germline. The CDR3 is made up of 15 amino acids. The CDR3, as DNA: TGTGCCAGCAGAGGGGGGGGGACCTCTGGAAACACCATATATTTT. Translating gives CASRGGGTSGNTIYF.

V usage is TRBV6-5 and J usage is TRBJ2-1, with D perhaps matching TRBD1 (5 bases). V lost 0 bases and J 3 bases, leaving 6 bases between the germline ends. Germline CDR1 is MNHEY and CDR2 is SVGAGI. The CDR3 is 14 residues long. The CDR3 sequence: CASSYSRVYNEQFF. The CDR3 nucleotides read TGTGCCAGCAGTTACTCCAGGGTCTACAATGAGCAGTTCTTC.

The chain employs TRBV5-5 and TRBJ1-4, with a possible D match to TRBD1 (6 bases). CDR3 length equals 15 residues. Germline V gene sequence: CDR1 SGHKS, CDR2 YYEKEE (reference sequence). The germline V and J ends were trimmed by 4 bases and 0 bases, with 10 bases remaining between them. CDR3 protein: CASSTRGTTNEKLFF. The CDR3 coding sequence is TGTGCCAGCAGCACCAGGGGTACAACTAATGAAAAACTGTTTTTT.

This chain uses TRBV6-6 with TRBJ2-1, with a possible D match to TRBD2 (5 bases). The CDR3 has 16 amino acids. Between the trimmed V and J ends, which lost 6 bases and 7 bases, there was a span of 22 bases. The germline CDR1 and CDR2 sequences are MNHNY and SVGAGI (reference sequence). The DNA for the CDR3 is TGTGCCAGCAGATTTGTAAGGACTGCCAGGTTAAATGAGCAGTTCTTC. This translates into CASRFVRTARLNEQFF.

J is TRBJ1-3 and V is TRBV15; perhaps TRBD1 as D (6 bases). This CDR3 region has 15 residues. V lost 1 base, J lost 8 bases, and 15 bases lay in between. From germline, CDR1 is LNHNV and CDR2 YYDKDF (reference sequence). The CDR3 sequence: CATSRAGTRGDTIYF. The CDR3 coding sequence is TGTGCCACCAGCAGAGCCGGGACTAGGGGGGACACCATATATTTT. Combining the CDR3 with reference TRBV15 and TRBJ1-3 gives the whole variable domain DAMVIQNPRYQVTQFGKPVTLSCSQTLNHNVMYWYQQKSSQAPKLLFHYYDKDFNNEADTPDNFQSRRPNTSFCFLDIRSPGLGDTAMYLCATSRAGTRGDTIYFGEGSWLTVV.